This passage covers 26 T cell receptor beta chains from one sample sequenced in a study of beta chain features in type 1 diabetes (dated by TCRdb to the late 2010s). Libraries were prepared through the immunoSEQ multiplex PCR assay. The entire isolated RNA was reverse transcribed using the High Capacity cDNA Reverse Transcription Kit, and thus expressed TCRB transcripts were sequenced. Not all clones reach the TCRdb copy of this immuneACCESS table, which keeps in-frame sequences only. Checked studies attribute under half of the gap to unresolved V genes and leave the rest unexplained. The table for this sample lists a few hundred thousand clones; about 19% of them were counted only once. Clones ranked in the top ten supply roughly 0.045% of the sample. Sequenced: naive CD4+ T cells from blood. According to the study, the label for this sample's cell subset or site signals: true naive CD4+ T cells. Receptors originate from a woman between 18 and 30 years old in good health.

The chain combines TRBV4-2 with TRBJ1-5, with D tentatively TRBD1 (5 bases). Trimming pared 8 bases from V and 10 bases from J, leaving 15 bases between. From germline, CDR1 is LGHNA and CDR2 YNFKEQ. This CDR3 has 12 amino acids. The CDR3: CASGGLGGPQHF. The CDR3 DNA follows: TGTGCCAGCGGCGGGTTGGGGGGTCCCCAGCATTTT.

The chain carries TRBV6-1 and TRBJ1-5; D possibly corresponds to TRBD1 (6 bases). Trimming shortened V by 0 bases and J by 9 bases, and 9 bases separated the two germline ends. Germline values: CDR1 MNHNS, CDR2 SASEGT. The CDR3 covers 13 residues. The DNA of the CDR3 is TGTGCCAGCAGTGAAGCATGGGGGCGGCCCCAGCATTTT. Translated: CASSEAWGRPQHF.

The chain uses TRBV10-3 and TRBJ2-5; 10 bases agree with TRBD2. J was trimmed by 5 bases and V by 7 bases; bases with no gene match: 10. In germline, CDR1 is ENHRY, CDR2 SYGVKD. The CDR3 totals 15 residues. The CDR3 sequence is CAITSGSLGFETQYF. The CDR3 DNA reads as TGTGCCATCACTAGCGGGAGTTTAGGATTCGAGACCCAGTACTTC.

The chain carries TRBV5-4 and TRBJ2-7; 9 bases fit TRBD2. With 7 bases clipped from V and 6 bases from J, the junction kept 8 bases outside the gene matches. Germline V gives CDR1 SGHNT, CDR2 YYREEE (reference sequence). This CDR3 has 13 residues. For the CDR3, the DNA is TGTGCCAGCCAGTCTAGCGGGACCATCGAGCAGTACTTC. It yields the protein CASQSSGTIEQYF.

The genes are TRBV30 and TRBJ1-2, with 7 bases aligning to TRBD1. The J segment lost 10 bases and the V segment lost 1 base, leaving 3 bases of the junction unmatched. Germline-derived CDR1 and CDR2 are GTSNPN and SVGIG (reference sequence). There are 11 residues in the CDR3. Written as DNA, the CDR3 is TGTGCCTGGAGTGCAACAGGGGCCTACACCTTC. Encoded protein: CAWSATGAYTF.

As DNA, the CDR3 is TGTGCCAGCAGGCCAGCGGGCTCCTACAATGAGCAGTTCTTC. It yields the protein CASRPAGSYNEQFF. The J gene is TRBJ2-1, the V gene TRBV2; D may be TRBD2 (6 bases). With 6 bases removed from V and 0 bases from J, the gap between germline ends came to 9 bases. Looked up from germline, CDR1 is SNHLY and CDR2 is FYNNEI. The length of the CDR3 is 14 residues.

This clone was observed a few times. The rearrangement links TRBV7-9 to TRBJ1-2, with TRBD1 identical over 10 bases. Trimming took 4 bases from V and 7 from J; bases not matched to a gene: 3. The CDR3 extends over 13 amino acids. The germline V gene encodes CDR1 SEHNR and CDR2 FQNEAQ (reference sequence). In DNA form, the CDR3 reads TGTGCCAGCAGCTCGGGACAGGGGTCTGGCTACACCTTC. It codes for CASSSGQGSGYTF.

This clone has just one count. This chain connects TRBV30 to TRBJ1-2, with D perhaps TRBD1 (6 bases). The V gene lost 2 bases and the J gene lost 2 bases, with 12 bases spanning the gap. CDR1 and CDR2 from the germline V gene are GTSNPN and SVGIG (reference sequence). The CDR3 runs to 14 residues. CDR3: CAWSLDTGNYGYTF. The CDR3, as DNA: TGTGCCTGGAGTCTCGATACAGGGAACTATGGCTACACCTTC. The variable domain in full, completed from reference TRBV30 and TRBJ1-2, reads SQTIHQWPATLVQPVGSPLSLECTVEGTSNPNLYWYRQAAGRGLQLLFYSVGIGQISSEVPQNLSASRPQDRQFILSSKKLLLSDSGFYLCAWSLDTGNYGYTFGSGTRLTVV.

In this sample, this clone turned up a few times. V gene TRBV18 combines with J gene TRBJ1-5, with D possibly TRBD1 on 6 matching bases. The V gene's germline CDR1 is KGHSH and CDR2 LQKENI. This CDR3 region has 15 residues. V lost 4 bases to trimming and J lost 7 bases, with 17 bases between them. CDR3: CASSLATGLGQPQHF. The CDR3 nucleotides read TGTGCCAGCTCACTAGCCACAGGGCTAGGACAGCCCCAGCATTTT.

The DNA for the CDR3 is TGTGCCAGCAGCCATCCCGGGGGGGTGAACACTGAAGCTTTCTTT. It yields the protein CASSHPGGVNTEAFF. The genes are TRBV4-2 and TRBJ1-1; D might be TRBD1 (5 bases). CDR1 LGHNA and CDR2 YNFKEQ come from the germline V gene. CDR3 length: 15 amino acids. V was trimmed by 3 bases and J by 0 bases, leaving 11 bases between them.

This clone was seen a few times. J is TRBJ2-7 and V is TRBV4-1; D perhaps matches TRBD2 (5 bases). The CDR3 totals 16 residues. Looked up from germline, CDR1 is MGHRA and CDR2 is YSYEKL. V lost 1 base and J lost 0, with 13 bases in between. The CDR3 DNA reads TGCGCCAGCAGCCAAGGTAGGGCCGGAGGCTCCTACGAGCAGTACTTC. As protein: CASSQGRAGGSYEQYF.

V gene TRBV7-9 combines with J gene TRBJ1-1; D not resolved. The CDR3 covers 12 residues. V was cut by 3 bases and J by 4 bases, with 6 bases left in between. Germline assignment: CDR1 SEHNR and CDR2 FQNEAQ (reference sequence). CDR3: CASSLRSTEAFF. CDR3 sequence (DNA): TGTGCCAGCAGCTTGAGGAGCACTGAAGCTTTCTTT.

The genes are TRBV30 and TRBJ1-1; no definite D call. The germline CDR1 and CDR2 sequences are GTSNPN and SVGIG (reference sequence). V was pared by 2 bases and J by 2 bases, with 15 bases between. The CDR3 runs 15 residues. The CDR3: CAWSPQLVINTEAFF. The CDR3, as DNA: TGTGCCTGGAGTCCTCAGCTAGTCATAAACACTGAAGCTTTCTTT. Full variable domain (missing parts from reference TRBV30 and TRBJ1-1): SQTIHQWPATLVQPVGSPLSLECTVEGTSNPNLYWYRQAAGRGLQLLFYSVGIGQISSEVPQNLSASRPQDRQFILSSKKLLLSDSGFYLCAWSPQLVINTEAFFGQGTRLTVV.

Here the CDR3 DNA reads TGCGCCAGCAGCCCCCACCGGACAGGCGAGAACGAGCAGTACTTC. As protein: CASSPHRTGENEQYF. This chain links TRBV5-1 with TRBJ2-7; 7 bases agree with TRBD1. Germline CDR1 reads SGHRS; CDR2 reads YFSETQ. J lost 5 bases, V lost 4 bases, and 12 bases had no gene match. The CDR3 contains 15 residues.

The chain combines TRBV7-2 with TRBJ2-7, with TRBD2 matching 10 bases. The germline V gene encodes CDR1 SGHTA and CDR2 FQGNSA. V shed 4 bases, J shed 7 bases, and the junction held 7 bases outside the gene matches. The CDR3 length is 14 residues. The chain's CDR3 is CASSSLAGGGEQYF. DNA of the CDR3: TGTGCCAGCAGCTCTTTAGCGGGGGGAGGAGAGCAGTACTTC.

This clone showed up just a few times. This chain links TRBV2 with TRBJ1-2, with TRBD1 matching 7 bases. V shed 9 bases and J 7 bases; nucleotides not matched to a gene: 11. Germline V gene data show CDR1 as SNHLY and CDR2 as FYNNEI. The CDR3 runs 13 residues. This CDR3 reads CASRDSASPGYTF. The CDR3 DNA follows: TGTGCCAGTCGGGACAGCGCTTCTCCTGGCTACACCTTC.

This clone was detected only once. This chain links TRBV19 with TRBJ2-7; possible D gene TRBD1, 5 bases. This CDR3 is 13 amino acids long. Germline loops: CDR1 LNHDA, CDR2 SQIVND (reference sequence). Trimming removed 4 bases at V and 2 bases at J, with 9 bases between. The CDR3 is CASSTTATYEQYF. DNA of the CDR3: TGTGCCAGTAGTACGACAGCCACCTACGAGCAGTACTTC.

The chain links TRBV4-3 to TRBJ2-2; 9 nucleotides match TRBD1. This CDR3 region has 16 residues. Germline values: CDR1 LGHNA, CDR2 YSLEER. The J segment lost 5 bases and the V segment lost 3 bases, leaving 7 bases of the junction unmatched. In DNA, the CDR3 is TGCGCCAGCAGCCAGGACAGGGGCTTATGGACCGGGGAGCTGTTTTTT. It yields the protein CASSQDRGLWTGELFF.

This clone appeared a few times. This chain uses TRBV12-5 with TRBJ1-2; no firm D call. Germline values: CDR1 LGHNT, CDR2 FRNRAP. Between the trimmed V and J ends, which lost 6 bases and 8 bases, there was a span of 13 bases. The CDR3 is 12 residues long. The CDR3 region has the DNA TGTGCTAGTGGAGACCAGGCGCGAGGCTACACCTTC. It specifies CASGDQARGYTF. The full variable domain, rest sourced from reference TRBV12-5 and TRBJ1-2, is DARVTQTPRHKVTEMGQEVTMRCQPILGHNTVFWYRQTMMQGLELLAYFRNRAPLDDSGMPKDRFSAEMPDATLATLKIQPSEPRDSAVYFCASGDQARGYTFGSGTRLTVV.

The V and J genes are TRBV9 and TRBJ2-7; a weak D match, TRBD2 (6 bases). The CDR3 covers 14 residues. Looked up from germline, CDR1 is SGDLS and CDR2 is YYNGEE. V lost 0 bases, J lost 2 bases, and 9 bases lay in between. The CDR3 is CASSVASVPYEQYF. The CDR3 DNA reads TGTGCCAGCAGCGTAGCTAGCGTCCCCTACGAGCAGTACTTC.

The V call is TRBV4-1, the J call TRBJ2-1; TRBD2 matches at 11 bases. V lost 2 bases, J lost 4 bases, and 7 bases stayed unmatched. The CDR3 sequence is 17 residues long. Germline V lookup: CDR1 MGHRA, CDR2 YSYEKL. The CDR3 sequence: CASSQTLLAGGYNEQFF. CDR3 DNA sequence: TGCGCCAGCAGCCAAACTCTTTTAGCGGGGGGGTACAATGAGCAGTTCTTC.

V gene TRBV7-2 combines with J gene TRBJ2-3; D is uncertain. The V end was cut by 3 bases, the J end by 1 base, with 8 bases between. The CDR3 length is 14 residues. Germline CDR1 and CDR2: SGHTA and FQGNSA. CDR3 DNA: TGTGCCAGCAGCTTGGGCTACGGCACAGATACGCAGTATTTT. It codes for CASSLGYGTDTQYF. The whole variable domain, filled in from reference TRBV7-2 and TRBJ2-3, reads GAGVSQSPSNKVTEKGKDVELRCDPISGHTALYWYRQSLGQGLEFLIYFQGNSAPDKSGLPSDRFSAERTGGSVSTLTIQRTQQEDSAVYLCASSLGYGTDTQYFGPGTRLTVL.

This rearrangement joins TRBV27 to TRBJ1-2, with no clear D. CDR3 length equals 15 residues. The germline V gene has CDR1 MNHEY and CDR2 SMNVEV (reference sequence). The ends were cut back, 1 base at V and 1 base at J, with 10 bases in the middle. The CDR3 loop reads CASSLLGDRNYGYTF. CDR3 DNA: TGTGCCAGCAGTTTATTGGGAGATCGTAACTATGGCTACACCTTC.

Only a few counts were recorded for this clone. The chain carries TRBV7-9 and TRBJ2-7; TRBD2 matches 11 bases. Trimming at V came to 4 bases and at J to 6 bases, leaving 5 bases not matched to a gene. The germline V gene encodes CDR1 SEHNR and CDR2 FQNEAQ (reference sequence). The length of the CDR3 is 14 residues. The CDR3 DNA sequence: TGTGCCAGCAGCTCACTAGCGGGGGTCTTCGAGCAGTACTTC. As protein: CASSSLAGVFEQYF.

This clone came up a few times. The rearrangement links TRBV5-1 to TRBJ2-1; 9 bases fit TRBD2. Germline assignment: CDR1 SGHRS and CDR2 YFSETQ. The J segment lost 5 bases and the V segment lost 0 bases, leaving 9 bases of the junction unmatched. There are 17 residues in the CDR3. The CDR3 sequence is CASSLASSGKSDNEQFF. CDR3 in DNA: TGCGCCAGCAGCTTGGCTTCTAGCGGGAAAAGCGACAATGAGCAGTTCTTC. The full variable domain, in which reference TRBV5-1 and TRBJ2-1 provide the parts outside the CDR3, is KAGVTQTPRYLIKTRGQQVTLSCSPISGHRSVSWYQQTPGQGLQFLFEYFSETQRNKGNFPGRFSGRQFSNSRSEMNVSTLELGDSALYLCASSLASSGKSDNEQFFGPGTRLTVL.

The DNA of the CDR3 is TGTGCCAGCAGCCAGACTAGCGGGAGTGCCCACGAGCAGTACTTC. Amino acids: CASSQTSGSAHEQYF. The V gene is TRBV7-3, the J gene TRBJ2-7; 12 nucleotides agree with TRBD2. J lost 5 bases, V lost 5 bases, and 7 bases had no gene match. Germline V gene data show CDR1 as SGHTA and CDR2 as FQGTGA. There are 15 residues in the CDR3.